One and the same sample provided the 31 T cell receptor beta chains below, sequenced in a study of shared clonotypes between healthy human individuals. Sequenced by immunoSEQ multiplex PCR; TCRdb stores in-frame clones only, minus some. The profile covers a few hundred thousand clones, with approximately 70% appearing a single time and approximately 12% taken by the ten largest. The specimen sequenced was memory CD4+ T cells sorted from blood. Subset meaning: CD45RA-negative fraction. These receptors all come from a man younger than 40 in good health.

This clone has only a few counts. CDR3 amino acids: CASHSTTEAFF. CDR3 bases: TGTGCCAGCCACAGTACCACTGAAGCTTTCTTT. This chain connects TRBV28 to TRBJ1-1, with no clear D. Germline assignment: CDR1 MDHEN and CDR2 SYDVKM. CDR3 size: 11 residues. With 8 bases removed from V and 4 bases from J, the gap between germline ends came to 8 bases.

The CDR3 nucleotides read TGTGCCGGAGATGCGGGGGTGGTGGGTCAGCCCCAGCATTTT. Amino acids: CAGDAGVVGQPQHF. The chain links TRBV6-1 to TRBJ1-5; possible D gene TRBD1, 5 bases. Germline-derived CDR1 and CDR2 are MNHNS and SASEGT. The CDR3 contains 14 residues. The ends were cut back, 11 bases at V and 6 bases at J, with 20 bases in the middle.

In its sample, this clone was seen a few times. The chain carries TRBV7-9 and TRBJ2-5; possible D gene TRBD2, 6 bases. Looked up from germline, CDR1 is SEHNR and CDR2 is FQNEAQ (reference sequence). With 0 bases removed from V and 1 base from J, the gap between germline ends came to 18 bases. The CDR3 covers 18 residues. CDR3 nucleotides: TGTGCCAGCAGCTTAGCCACGCCTTCACGGGACTCCCAAGAGACCCAGTACTTC. It encodes CASSLATPSRDSQETQYF.

The chain links TRBV14 to TRBJ2-3; D is unresolved. Germline CDR1 reads SGHDN; CDR2 reads FVKESK. The V and J ends lost 3 bases and 1 base respectively, with 11 bases between them. The CDR3 runs to 15 residues. CDR3 loop: CASSHLTAGTDTQYF. The CDR3 DNA sequence: TGTGCCAGCAGCCATCTTACAGCTGGCACAGATACGCAGTATTTT.

J is TRBJ2-5 and V is TRBV29-1; D not certain. Trimming took off 5 bases at V and 0 bases at J, with 7 bases between the two ends. This CDR3 region has 12 residues. Germline V lookup: CDR1 SQVTM, CDR2 ANQGSEA. Written as DNA, the CDR3 is TGCAGCGTTCGGTCAGACCAAGAGACCCAGTACTTC. This codes for CSVRSDQETQYF.

The gene calls are TRBV5-1 and TRBJ1-2, with 11 positions matching TRBD1. The germline gives CDR1 SGHRS, CDR2 YFSETQ. Unmatched junction bases numbered 9, after V lost 5 bases and J lost 0 bases. CDR3 length: 17 amino acids. This CDR3 is CASSQGTGGYANYGYTF. The DNA of the CDR3 is TGCGCCAGCAGTCAAGGGACAGGGGGATATGCTAACTATGGCTACACCTTC.

J is TRBJ2-5 and V is TRBV9; tentative D call: TRBD1 (8 bases). Germline V gene sequence: CDR1 SGDLS, CDR2 YYNGEE. The CDR3 runs to 15 residues. Trimming stripped 0 bases from V and 7 bases from J, with 16 bases between. CDR3 sequence (DNA): TGTGCCAGCAGCGTAGGACTGGACAGGGAGGGGACCCAGTACTTC. It specifies CASSVGLDREGTQYF.

As DNA, the CDR3 is TGCAGCGTTGATTTTGGGCAGGGGGGACCCGGGGAGCTGTTTTTT. This codes for CSVDFGQGGPGELFF. The genes are TRBV29-1 and TRBJ2-2, with D possibly matching TRBD1 (7 bases). CDR3 size: 15 residues. V was trimmed by 3 bases and J by 6 bases, leaving 17 bases between them. Looked up from germline, CDR1 is SQVTM and CDR2 is ANQGSEA.

As DNA, the CDR3 is TGCGCCAGCAGCACTACCGGGACAGGGGTGAGTGAGCAGTTCTTC. It translates to CASSTTGTGVSEQFF. This rearrangement joins TRBV5-1 to TRBJ2-1; 10 nucleotides agree with TRBD1. CDR3 length: 15 residues. CDR1 SGHRS and CDR2 YFSETQ come from the germline V gene. Germline trimming cut 4 bases from V and 9 bases from J; bases unmatched to any gene: 10. Combining the CDR3 with reference TRBV5-1 and TRBJ2-1 gives the whole variable domain KAGVTQTPRYLIKTRGQQVTLSCSPISGHRSVSWYQQTPGQGLQFLFEYFSETQRNKGNFPGRFSGRQFSNSRSEMNVSTLELGDSALYLCASSTTGTGVSEQFFGPGTRLTVL.

The V and J genes are TRBV27 and TRBJ2-7, with a weak D call TRBD1 (6 bases). This CDR3 has 18 amino acids. Trimming removed 2 bases at V and 2 bases at J, with 22 bases between. The germline gives CDR1 MNHEY, CDR2 SMNVEV (reference sequence). The CDR3 here is CASSLESPQGNHTYEQYF. For the CDR3, the DNA is TGTGCCAGCAGTTTAGAAAGCCCACAGGGAAACCATACCTACGAGCAGTACTTC.

V is TRBV2 and J is TRBJ2-1; D is perhaps TRBD1 (5 bases). Looked up from germline, CDR1 is SNHLY and CDR2 is FYNNEI. V gave up 4 bases and J gave up 6 bases, with 10 bases separating them. The CDR3 consists of 13 residues. The CDR3 is CASSVRQINEQFF. The CDR3 bases are TGTGCCAGCAGTGTTAGACAGATCAATGAGCAGTTCTTC.

This clone showed up just once. This chain links TRBV27 with TRBJ1-1; D unclear. V was pared by 2 bases and J by 11 bases, with 15 bases between. The CDR3 spans 13 residues. The germline V gene has CDR1 MNHEY and CDR2 SMNVEV (reference sequence). CDR3 in DNA: TGTGCCAGCAGTTTAAAGGGTAGCGGGGTGGCTTTCTTT. This translates into CASSLKGSGVAFF.

V gene TRBV11-2 combines with J gene TRBJ2-3; D perhaps matches TRBD2 (8 bases). The CDR3 consists of 17 residues. The germline V and J ends were trimmed by 6 bases and 6 bases, with 25 bases remaining between them. Germline-derived CDR1 and CDR2 are SGHAT and FQNNGV. This CDR3 reads CASSYRGLSGTRDTQYF. The CDR3 nucleotides read TGTGCCAGCAGTTATAGGGGGCTTAGCGGGACCCGGGATACGCAGTATTTT.

The V and J genes are TRBV18 and TRBJ2-3; no firm D call. The CDR3 loop spans 12 amino acids. Germline values: CDR1 KGHSH, CDR2 LQKENI. V gave up 3 bases and J gave up 5 bases, with 6 bases separating them. The CDR3 bases are TGTGCCAGCTCACCTCCGGGAGATACGCAGTATTTT. This sequence encodes CASSPPGDTQYF.

The V gene is TRBV5-1, the J gene TRBJ2-2, with 7 bases lining up with TRBD1. Germline CDR1 is SGHRS and CDR2 is YFSETQ. V lost 0 bases and J lost 5; bases outside the gene matches: 10. The CDR3 loop spans 17 amino acids. The CDR3 coding sequence is TGCGCCAGCAGCTTGGGTTTCGACAGGGCTCGTACCGGGGAGCTGTTTTTT. Its protein is CASSLGFDRARTGELFF.

The CDR3: CAIRRDGLAGLGEQFF. CDR3 coding DNA: TGTGCCATCAGGCGCGATGGACTAGCGGGATTGGGGGAGCAGTTCTTC. This chain connects TRBV10-3 to TRBJ2-1, with TRBD2 identical over 12 bases. J lost 10 bases, V lost 6 bases, and 13 bases had no gene match. Germline V lookup: CDR1 ENHRY, CDR2 SYGVKD. There are 16 residues in the CDR3.

The chain combines TRBV2 with TRBJ2-7; D ambiguous. Germline values: CDR1 SNHLY, CDR2 FYNNEI. The CDR3 totals 12 residues. With 3 bases removed from V and 4 bases from J, the gap between germline ends came to 7 bases. The CDR3 DNA is TGTGCCAGCAGTGACCGCCAGTACGAGCAGTACTTC. Amino acids: CASSDRQYEQYF.

This clone appeared a few times. This sample also contains other DNA sequences that code for the same CDR3. This chain joins TRBV2 and TRBJ2-7; D call uncertain. Trimming cost V 5 bases and J 0 bases, with 2 bases left between them. The length of the CDR3 is 11 residues. Germline CDR1 and CDR2: SNHLY and FYNNEI. The DNA for the CDR3 is TGTGCCAGCAGTTACTCCTACGAGCAGTACTTC. It encodes CASSYSYEQYF.

This clone came up a few times. The V and J genes are TRBV19 and TRBJ2-7; 7 nucleotides agree with TRBD1. In germline, CDR1 is LNHDA, CDR2 SQIVND (reference sequence). The CDR3 consists of 14 residues. J gave up 5 bases and V 3 bases, and 7 bases lay outside the gene matches. This chain's CDR3 is CASSMTGSADEQYF. Here the CDR3 DNA reads TGTGCCAGTAGTATGACAGGGAGTGCGGACGAGCAGTACTTC. Based on the CDR3 plus reference TRBV19 and TRBJ2-7, the full variable domain is DGGITQSPKYLFRKEGQNVTLSCEQNLNHDAMYWYRQDPGQGLRLIYYSQIVNDFQKGDIAEGYSVSREKKESFPLTVTSAQKNPTAFYLCASSMTGSADEQYFGPGTRLTVT.

This clone has only one observation. The sample carries other DNA sequences with the same CDR3. The rearrangement joins TRBV10-3 to TRBJ2-3, with a possible D match to TRBD2 (6 bases). Germline values: CDR1 ENHRY, CDR2 SYGVKD. The CDR3 is made up of 14 amino acids. V lost 2 bases and J lost 2, with 8 bases in between. CDR3 amino acids: CAISERRDTDTQYF. CDR3 DNA: TGTGCCATCAGTGAGCGGCGGGACACAGATACGCAGTATTTT.

The table lists this clone with a count of one. The V and J genes are TRBV7-9 and TRBJ2-2; 11 nucleotides line up with TRBD1. Germline CDR1 reads SEHNR; CDR2 reads FQNEAQ (reference sequence). This CDR3 is 16 amino acids long. J was trimmed by 6 bases and V by 3 bases; bases with no gene match: 6. This chain's CDR3 is CASSFRTGGDSGELFF. The CDR3 nucleotides are TGTGCCAGCAGCTTCCGGACAGGGGGCGATTCCGGGGAGCTGTTTTTT.

Only a few counts were recorded for this clone. The J gene is TRBJ1-1, the V gene TRBV9, with D uncertain. The CDR3 loop spans 12 amino acids. Germline assignment: CDR1 SGDLS and CDR2 YYNGEE. Trimming left V 3 bases short and J 6 bases short, with 9 bases between. The CDR3 coding sequence is TGTGCCAGCAGCGCCCCCGGGCCTGAAGCTTTCTTT. This encodes CASSAPGPEAFF.

This chain connects TRBV9 to TRBJ1-1; 9 bases are a match to TRBD1. In germline, CDR1 is SGDLS, CDR2 YYNGEE. V gave up 3 bases and J gave up 4 bases; unmatched junction bases: 4. The CDR3 runs to 14 residues. In DNA form, the CDR3 reads TGTGCCAGCAGCGAACAGGGGGCAGGCACTGAAGCTTTCTTT. Amino acids: CASSEQGAGTEAFF.

The rearrangement joins TRBV15 to TRBJ2-6, with a weak D call TRBD1 (5 bases). CDR1 is LNHNV and CDR2 is YYDKDF in the germline V gene (reference sequence). This CDR3 spans 17 amino acids. The V gene lost 6 bases and the J gene lost 0 bases, with 15 bases spanning the gap. The CDR3 nucleotides read TGTGCCACCAGTCGACAGTTAATCTTCTCTGGGGCCAACGTCCTGACTTTC. Its translation: CATSRQLIFSGANVLTF. The full variable domain, rest sourced from reference TRBV15 and TRBJ2-6, is DAMVIQNPRYQVTQFGKPVTLSCSQTLNHNVMYWYQQKSSQAPKLLFHYYDKDFNNEADTPDNFQSRRPNTSFCFLDIRSPGLGDTAMYLCATSRQLIFSGANVLTFGAGSRLTVL.

The chain employs TRBV5-1 and TRBJ1-2; 7 nucleotides line up with TRBD1. The CDR3 extends over 16 amino acids. CDR1 and CDR2 (germline): SGHRS, YFSETQ. Trimming took 0 bases from V and 3 from J; bases not matched to a gene: 8. CDR3 in DNA: TGCGCCAGCAGCTTGGGCCTAATCGGACAGGACTATGGCTACACCTTC. Residues: CASSLGLIGQDYGYTF.

The chain carries TRBV9 and TRBJ1-4, with D possibly being TRBD1 (5 bases). Germline-derived CDR1 and CDR2 are SGDLS and YYNGEE. The CDR3 is 14 amino acids. The V and J ends lost 0 bases and 8 bases respectively, with 11 bases between them. CDR3 nucleotide sequence: TGTGCCAGCAGCGTAGCTTCGACAGCCGAAAAACTGTTTTTT. It codes for CASSVASTAEKLFF. Using reference TRBV9 and TRBJ1-4 for the parts outside the CDR3, the full variable domain is DSGVTQTPKHLITATGQRVTLRCSPRSGDLSVYWYQQSLDQGLQFLIQYYNGEERAKGNILERFSAQQFPDLHSELNLSSLELGDSALYFCASSVASTAEKLFFGSGTQLSVL.

The CDR3 sequence is CASSQRQGAFF. CDR3 nucleotide sequence: TGTGCCAGCAGCCAGAGACAGGGAGCTTTCTTT. This sequence joins TRBV28 and TRBJ1-1; 7 bases are a match to TRBD1. CDR3 length: 11 residues. Germline CDR1 reads MDHEN; CDR2 reads SYDVKM. Trimming cost V 6 bases and J 10 bases; bases outside gene matches: 5. Full variable domain (missing parts from reference TRBV28 and TRBJ1-1): DVKVTQSSRYLVKRTGEKVFLECVQDMDHENMFWYRQDPGLGLRLIYFSYDVKMKEKGDIPEGYSVSREKKERFSLILESASTNQTSMYLCASSQRQGAFFGQGTRLTVV.

The V and J genes are TRBV4-2 and TRBJ2-7, with a weak D call TRBD2 (5 bases). Deletions cut 0 bases from V and 3 bases from J, with 12 bases between. Germline CDR1 and CDR2: LGHNA and YNFKEQ. The CDR3 consists of 15 residues. The CDR3 bases are TGTGCCAGCAGCCAAGATTGGCTAGCTGACTACGAGCAGTACTTC. Its translation is CASSQDWLADYEQYF.

The chain has TRBV11-2 and TRBJ2-1; 8 positions agree with TRBD1. CDR3 length equals 15 residues. Trimming cost V 5 bases and J 10 bases; bases outside gene matches: 13. Looked up from germline, CDR1 is SGHAT and CDR2 is FQNNGV. For the CDR3, the DNA is TGTGCCAGCAGCCGAGTCGCAGACAGGGGCGGCGAGCAGTTCTTC. Its translation is CASSRVADRGGEQFF.

This clone was detected many times. The genes are TRBV7-9 and TRBJ1-4; unclear D gene. Germline CDR1 reads SEHNR; CDR2 reads FQNEAQ (reference sequence). This CDR3 is 14 amino acids long. Trimming stripped 5 bases from V and 8 bases from J, with 15 bases between. The CDR3 sequence: CASSATSPWEKLFF. The DNA of the CDR3 is TGTGCCAGCAGCGCTACTTCTCCGTGGGAAAAACTGTTTTTT.

The gene calls are TRBV14 and TRBJ2-7; no clear D gene. V was shortened by 4 bases and J by 1 base, with 2 bases between the two germline ends. Germline V gives CDR1 SGHDN, CDR2 FVKESK. There are 11 residues in the CDR3. The CDR3 loop reads CASSLSYEQYF. CDR3 bases: TGTGCCAGCAGCCTATCCTACGAGCAGTACTTC.